This T cell receptor beta chain was found in a study of HIV-infected patients and healthy controls. This clonotype is medium-sized within its sample. The V gene lost 2 bases and the J gene lost 0 bases, with 9 bases spanning the gap. Per germline, CDR1 SGHDN and CDR2 FVKESK. This CDR3 is built from 15 residues. Alpha and beta constant-region primers primed reverse transcription of about 500 ng RNA. Using multiplexing indices, alpha and beta chain libraries were generated apart by chain-specific third strand synthesis. TCRdb re-derived calls from the 5' RACE reads in MiXCR, one entry per CDR3 protein. The data show under 11,000 distinct CDR3 sequences, around 8% seen once. Whole blood was used without fractionation, so all unsorted peripheral T cells were included.

The sequence came from an adult in good health. This sequence joins TRBV14 and TRBJ2-3; TRBD1 is a possible D gene (5 bases). Sequenced sample: blood. CDR3 in DNA: TGTGCCAGCAGCCAATGGACAACTAGCACAGATACGCAGTATTTT. It specifies CASSQWTTSTDTQYF.